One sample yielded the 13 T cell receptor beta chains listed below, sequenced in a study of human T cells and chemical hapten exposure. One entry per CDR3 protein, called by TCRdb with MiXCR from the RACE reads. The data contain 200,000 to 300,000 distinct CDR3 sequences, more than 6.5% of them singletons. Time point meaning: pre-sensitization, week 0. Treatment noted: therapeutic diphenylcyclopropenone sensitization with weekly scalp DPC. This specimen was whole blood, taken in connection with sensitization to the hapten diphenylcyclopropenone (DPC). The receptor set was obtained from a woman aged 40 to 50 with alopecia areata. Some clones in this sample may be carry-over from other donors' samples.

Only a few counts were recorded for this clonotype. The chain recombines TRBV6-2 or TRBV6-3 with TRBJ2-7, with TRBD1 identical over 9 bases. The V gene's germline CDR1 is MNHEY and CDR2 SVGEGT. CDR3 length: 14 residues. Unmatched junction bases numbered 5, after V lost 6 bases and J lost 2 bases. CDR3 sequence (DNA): TGTGCCAGCAGGTCCGGGACAGGGACCTACGAGCAGTACTTC. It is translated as CASRSGTGTYEQYF.

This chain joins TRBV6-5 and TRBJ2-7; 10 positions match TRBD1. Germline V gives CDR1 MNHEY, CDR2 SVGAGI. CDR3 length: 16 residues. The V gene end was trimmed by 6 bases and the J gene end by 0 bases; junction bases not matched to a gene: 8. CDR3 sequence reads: CASRLLGDRGSYEQYF. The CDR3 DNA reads TGTGCCAGCAGACTACTTGGGGACAGGGGCTCCTACGAGCAGTACTTC.

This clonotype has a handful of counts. The CDR3 is CATSETGVLLPYNEQFF. The CDR3 bases are TGTGCCACCAGTGAAACAGGGGTCCTCCTCCCCTACAATGAGCAGTTCTTC. This rearrangement joins TRBV24-1 to TRBJ2-1, with TRBD1 matching over 7 bases. The length of the CDR3 is 17 residues. V lost 4 bases to trimming and J lost 2 bases; unmatched junction nucleotides: 10. Germline V gives CDR1 KGHDR, CDR2 SFDVKD.

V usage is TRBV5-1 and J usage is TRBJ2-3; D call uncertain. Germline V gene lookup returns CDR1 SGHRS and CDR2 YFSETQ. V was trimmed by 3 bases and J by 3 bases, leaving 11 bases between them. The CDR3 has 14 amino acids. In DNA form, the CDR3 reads TGCGCCAGCAGCTCCCCCGCCGCGACAGATACGCAGTATTTT. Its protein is CASSSPAATDTQYF.

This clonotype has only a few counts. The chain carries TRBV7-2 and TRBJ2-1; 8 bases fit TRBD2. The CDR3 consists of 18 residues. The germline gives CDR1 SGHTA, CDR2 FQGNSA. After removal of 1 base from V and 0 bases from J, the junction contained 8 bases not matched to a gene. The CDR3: CASSLGLAGLSSYNEQFF. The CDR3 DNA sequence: TGTGCCAGCAGCTTAGGTTTAGCGGGGCTTAGCTCCTACAATGAGCAGTTCTTC.

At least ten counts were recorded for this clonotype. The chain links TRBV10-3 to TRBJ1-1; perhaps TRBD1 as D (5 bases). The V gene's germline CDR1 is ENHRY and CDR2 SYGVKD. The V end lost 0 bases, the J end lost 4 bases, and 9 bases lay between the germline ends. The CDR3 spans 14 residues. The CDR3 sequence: CAISESWQGTEAFF. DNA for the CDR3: TGTGCCATCAGTGAGTCGTGGCAGGGCACTGAAGCTTTCTTT.

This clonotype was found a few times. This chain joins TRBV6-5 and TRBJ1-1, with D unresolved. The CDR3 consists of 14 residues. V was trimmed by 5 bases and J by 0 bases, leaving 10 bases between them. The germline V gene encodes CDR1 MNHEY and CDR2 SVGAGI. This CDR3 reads CASSGRVVNTEAFF. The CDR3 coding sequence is TGTGCCAGCAGTGGAAGGGTTGTGAACACTGAAGCTTTCTTT.

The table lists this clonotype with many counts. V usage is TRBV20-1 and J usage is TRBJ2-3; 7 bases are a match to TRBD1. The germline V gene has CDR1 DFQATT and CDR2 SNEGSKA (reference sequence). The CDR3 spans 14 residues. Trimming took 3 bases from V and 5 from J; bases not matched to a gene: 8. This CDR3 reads CSARGQLSGDTQYF. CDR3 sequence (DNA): TGCAGTGCTAGGGGACAGCTCTCGGGAGATACGCAGTATTTT.

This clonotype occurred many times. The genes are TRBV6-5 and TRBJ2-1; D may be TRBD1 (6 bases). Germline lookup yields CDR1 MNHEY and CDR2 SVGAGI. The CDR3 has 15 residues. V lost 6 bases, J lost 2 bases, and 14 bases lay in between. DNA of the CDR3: TGTGCCAGCAGAGTACTAGGGGGAGCCTACAATGAGCAGTTCTTC. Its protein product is CASRVLGGAYNEQFF.

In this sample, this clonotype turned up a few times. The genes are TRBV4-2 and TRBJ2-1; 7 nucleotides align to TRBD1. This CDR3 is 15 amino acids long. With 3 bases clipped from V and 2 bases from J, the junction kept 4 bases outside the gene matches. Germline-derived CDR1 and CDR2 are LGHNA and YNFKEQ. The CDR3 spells CASSQEGGPYNEQFF. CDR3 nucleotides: TGTGCCAGCAGCCAGGAAGGGGGCCCCTACAATGAGCAGTTCTTC.

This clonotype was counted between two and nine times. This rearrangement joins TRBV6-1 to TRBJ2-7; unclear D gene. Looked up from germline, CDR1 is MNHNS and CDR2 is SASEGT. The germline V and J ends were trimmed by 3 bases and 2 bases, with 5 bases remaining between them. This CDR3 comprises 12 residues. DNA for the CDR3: TGTGCCAGCAGTGAGACTGCCTACGAGCAGTACTTC. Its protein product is CASSETAYEQYF.

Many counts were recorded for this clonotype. The CDR3 sequence: CASSGGGRDNEQFF. CDR3 in DNA: TGTGCCAGCAGCGGCGGGGGCAGAGACAATGAGCAGTTCTTC. The V gene is TRBV9, the J gene TRBJ2-1, with D perhaps TRBD2 (7 bases). The CDR3 has 14 residues. CDR1 is SGDLS, CDR2 YYNGEE, per germline. V was pared by 3 bases and J by 5 bases, with 12 bases between.

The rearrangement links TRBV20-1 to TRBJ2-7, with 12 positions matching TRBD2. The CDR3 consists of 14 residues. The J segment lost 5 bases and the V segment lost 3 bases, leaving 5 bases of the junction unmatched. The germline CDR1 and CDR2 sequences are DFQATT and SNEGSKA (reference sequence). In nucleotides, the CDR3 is TGCAGTGCTAGGGGACTAGCGGGCTATAACGAGCAGTACTTC. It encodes CSARGLAGYNEQYF.